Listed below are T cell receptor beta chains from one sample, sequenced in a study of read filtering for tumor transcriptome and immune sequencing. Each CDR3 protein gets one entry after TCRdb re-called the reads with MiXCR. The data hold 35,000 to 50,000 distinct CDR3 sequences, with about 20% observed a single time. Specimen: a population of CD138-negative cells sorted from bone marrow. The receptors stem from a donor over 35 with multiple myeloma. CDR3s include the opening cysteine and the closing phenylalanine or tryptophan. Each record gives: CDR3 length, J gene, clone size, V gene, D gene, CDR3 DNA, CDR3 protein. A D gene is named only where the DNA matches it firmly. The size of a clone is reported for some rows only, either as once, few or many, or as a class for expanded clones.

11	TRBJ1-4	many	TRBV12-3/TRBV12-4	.	TGTGCCAGCAGGAATAATGAAAAACTGTTTTTT	CASRNNEKLFF
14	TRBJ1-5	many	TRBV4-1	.	TGCGCCAGCAGCCAAGATATGGGGAGTCAGCCCCAGCATTTT	CASSQDMGSQPQHF
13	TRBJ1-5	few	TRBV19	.	TGTGCCAGTAGTATTGTGGCGAATCAGCCCCAGCATTTT	CASSIVANQPQHF
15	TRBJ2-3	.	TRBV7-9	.	TGTGCCAGCAGCTTACCGAAGGGGGGCACAGATACGCAGTGTTTT	CASSLPKGGTDTQCF
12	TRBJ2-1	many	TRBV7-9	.	TGTGCCAGCCGGTCTGGGGTCAATGAGCAGTTCTTC	CASRSGVNEQFF
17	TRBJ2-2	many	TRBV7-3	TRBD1	TGTGCCAGCAGCTTAAGCTTGCGACAGGGGGCCACCGGGGAGCTGTTTTTT	CASSLSLRQGATGELFF
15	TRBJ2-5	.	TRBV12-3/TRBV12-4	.	TGTGCCATCAGCCACGGGGCGGTTAGTCGAGAGACCCAGTACTTC	CAISHGAVSRETQYF
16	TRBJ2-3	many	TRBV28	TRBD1	TGTGCCAGCAGTCCCTCCGGGACAGGGTTAACAGATACGCAGTATTTT	CASSPSGTGLTDTQYF
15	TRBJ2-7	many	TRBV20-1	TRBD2	TGCAGTGCTGAAAGGACTAGCGGGAGCTCCTACGAGCAGTACTTC	CSAERTSGSSYEQYF
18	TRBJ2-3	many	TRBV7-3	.	TGTGCCAGCAGCTCAGCCAGATCCGGGGAGAGGGCCACAGATACGCAGTATTTT	CASSSARSGERATDTQYF
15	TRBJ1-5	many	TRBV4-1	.	TGCGCCAGCAGCCAAGATCTGCAGGGAAATCAGCCCCAGCATTTT	CASSQDLQGNQPQHF
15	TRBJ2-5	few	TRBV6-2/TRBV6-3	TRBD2	TGTGCCAGCAGTTCCCCGCTAGCGGGAGACGAGACCCAGTACTTC	CASSSPLAGDETQYF
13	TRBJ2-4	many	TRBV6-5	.	TGTGCCAGCAGCGGGAATCGGGAAAACATTCAGTACTTC	CASSGNRENIQYF
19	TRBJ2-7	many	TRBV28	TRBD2	TGTGCCAGCAGTTTTATAGGTACTAGCGGGAGGCCGTTCTCCTACGAGCAGTACTTC	CASSFIGTSGRPFSYEQYF
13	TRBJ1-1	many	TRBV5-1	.	TGCGCCAGCAGCAGAACAGAGAACACTGAAGCTTTCTTT	CASSRTENTEAFF
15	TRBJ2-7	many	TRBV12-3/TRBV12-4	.	TGTGCCAGCAGTTTATCGACCGGGACAAATTACGAGCAGTACTTC	CASSLSTGTNYEQYF
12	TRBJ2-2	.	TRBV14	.	TGTGCCAGCAGCCAAGACACCAGGGAGCTGTTTTTT	CASSQDTRELFF
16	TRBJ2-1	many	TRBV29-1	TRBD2	TGCAGCGTTGAAGTCACTAGCGGGAGGGCCTACAATGAGCAGTTCTTC	CSVEVTSGRAYNEQFF
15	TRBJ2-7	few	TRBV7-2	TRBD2	TGTGCCAGCAGCGGTCCGGGACTAGGGGTTGAAGAGCAGTACTTC	CASSGPGLGVEEQYF
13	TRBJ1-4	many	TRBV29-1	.	TGCAGCGTTGAATTGACAGACGAGGAAAAACTGTTTTTT	CSVELTDEEKLFF
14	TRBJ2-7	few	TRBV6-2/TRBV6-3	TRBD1	TGCGCCAGCAGATCGGGACAGGGAACCTACGAGCAGCACTTC	CASRSGQGTYEQHF
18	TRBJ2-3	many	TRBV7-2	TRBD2	TGTGCCAGTAGCGGCTCTGGACTAGCGGGAGCTCCGCTAGATACGCAGTATTTT	CASSGSGLAGAPLDTQYF
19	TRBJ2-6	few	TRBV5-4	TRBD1	TGTGCCAGCAGCCGCACTTCCGGGACAGGGGTTGGAGGGGCCAACGTCCTGACTTTC	CASSRTSGTGVGGANVLTF
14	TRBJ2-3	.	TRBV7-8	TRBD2	TGTGCCAGCAGCTTGGGACTAGCGACAGATACGCAGTATTTT	CASSLGLATDTQYF
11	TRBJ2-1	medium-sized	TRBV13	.	TGTGCCAGCAGCGACGACAATGAGCAGTTCTTC	CASSDDNEQFF
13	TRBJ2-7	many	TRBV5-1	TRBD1	TGCGCCAGCAGGGGGACAGGGGCCTACGAGCAGTACTTC	CASRGTGAYEQYF
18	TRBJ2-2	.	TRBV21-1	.	TGTGCCATCAGCAATGGGACAAGGACAGGGGGAGTGACCGGGGAGCTGTTTTTT	CAISNGTRTGGVTGELFF
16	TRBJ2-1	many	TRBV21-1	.	TGTGCCAGCAGCAAAGCCGCTAGCGGGAGGCACAATGAGCAGTTCTTC	CASSKAASGRHNEQFF
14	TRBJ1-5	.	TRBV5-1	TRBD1	TGCGCCAGCAGCGCTACAGGGGAGGCTCAGCCCCAGCATTTT	CASSATGEAQPQHF
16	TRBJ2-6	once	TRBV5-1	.	TGCGCCAGCACCCGCCAAGGGGGCTCTGGGGCCAACGTCCTGACTTTC	CASTRQGGSGANVLTF
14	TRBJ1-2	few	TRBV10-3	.	TGTGCCATCAGTGAGGGTTACAGAAGCTATGGCTACACCTTC	CAISEGYRSYGYTF
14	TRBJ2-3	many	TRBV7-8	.	TGTGCCAGCAGCTCTCGCTCACCCACAGATACGCAGTATTTT	CASSSRSPTDTQYF
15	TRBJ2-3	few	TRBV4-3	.	TGCGCCAGCAGCCATTCCGACGCCAGCACAGATACGCAGTATTTT	CASSHSDASTDTQYF
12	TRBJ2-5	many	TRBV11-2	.	TGTGCCAGCACAAATTTCCAAGAGACCCAGTACTTC	CASTNFQETQYF
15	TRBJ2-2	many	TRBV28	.	TGTGCCAGCAGCTCGCTAGGGGTGGACACCGGGGAGCTGTTTTTT	CASSSLGVDTGELFF
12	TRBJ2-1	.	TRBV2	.	TGTGCCAGCCATAGGTATTGGGAGGATCAGTTCTTC	CASHRYWEDQFF
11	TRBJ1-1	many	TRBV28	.	TGTGCCAGCAGTGAATACAGGGATGCTTTCTTT	CASSEYRDAFF
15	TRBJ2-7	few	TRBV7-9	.	TGTGCCAGCAGCTTAGAGCCGGACATCCCCTACGAGCAGTACTTC	CASSLEPDIPYEQYF
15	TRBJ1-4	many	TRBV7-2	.	TGTGCCAGCAGCCCCCGGGACGGGCAGGCCCTAAAACTGTTTTTT	CASSPRDGQALKLFF
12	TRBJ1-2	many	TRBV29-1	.	TGCAGCGTTGGCCAGGGTACCTATGGCTACACCTTC	CSVGQGTYGYTF
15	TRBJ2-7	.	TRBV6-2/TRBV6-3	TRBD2	TGTGCCAGCTCTCAACGGGGGCTAGCGGGAAGAGAGCAGTACTTC	CASSQRGLAGREQYF
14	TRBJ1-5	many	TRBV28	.	TGTGCCAGCAGTTTATCAGGGTGGGAGTCTCCCCAGCATTTT	CASSLSGWESPQHF
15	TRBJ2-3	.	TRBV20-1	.	TGCAGTGCTAGGTCAAGGGACCCCAGCGCAGATACGCAGTATTTT	CSARSRDPSADTQYF
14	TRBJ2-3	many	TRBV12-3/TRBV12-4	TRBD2	TGTGCCAGCAGTTTTGAGCGGGGGACAGATACGCAGTATTTT	CASSFERGTDTQYF
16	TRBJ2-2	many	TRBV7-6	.	TGTGCCAGCAGCTTAGCGGGGGGGCCTGGCACCGGGGAGCTGTTTTTT	CASSLAGGPGTGELFF
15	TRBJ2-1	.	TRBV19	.	TGTGTCAGTAACCCCGGCAGGAGCTCCTACAATGAGCAGTTCTTC	CVSNPGRSSYNEQFF
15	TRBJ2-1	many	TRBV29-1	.	TGCAGCGTTGTTAAGGGCCAGGGCTCCTACAATGAGCAGTTCTTC	CSVVKGQGSYNEQFF
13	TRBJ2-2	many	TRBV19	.	TGTGCCAGTACCATGGTCGGCACCGGGGAGCTGTTTTTT	CASTMVGTGELFF
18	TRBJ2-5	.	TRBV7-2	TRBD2	TGTGCCACCAGCTTAACCCTCCCACTAGCGGGAGGACAAGAGAACCAGTACTTC	CATSLTLPLAGGQENQYF
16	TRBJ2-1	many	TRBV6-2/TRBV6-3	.	TGTGCCAGCAGTCCCCTAACTGGGTCGTCCTACAATGAGCAGTTCTTC	CASSPLTGSSYNEQFF
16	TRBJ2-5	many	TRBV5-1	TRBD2	TGCGCCAGCAGCTCTGGGGGACTAGCGGGAGCAGAGACCCAGTACTTC	CASSSGGLAGAETQYF
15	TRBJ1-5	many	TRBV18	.	TGTGCCAGCTCAGACCAGGGGCTTAGCAATCAGCCCCAGCATTTT	CASSDQGLSNQPQHF
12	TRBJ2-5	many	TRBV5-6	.	TGTGCCAGCAGCTCATACCAAGAGACCCAGTACTTC	CASSSYQETQYF
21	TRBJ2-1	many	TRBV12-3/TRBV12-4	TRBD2	TGTGCCAGCAGTTCCGGCAAAACGACAACTGTAGCGGGAGGGAGGTACAATGAGCAGTTCTTC	CASSSGKTTTVAGGRYNEQFF
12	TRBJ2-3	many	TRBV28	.	TGTGCCAGCAGTCTTCCCCGGGATACGCAGTATTTT	CASSLPRDTQYF
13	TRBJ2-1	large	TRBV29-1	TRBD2	TGCAGCGCCAGACTAGCGGAGTACAATGAGCAGTTCTTC	CSARLAEYNEQFF
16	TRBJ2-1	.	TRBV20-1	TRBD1	TGCAGTGCTAGAGGGGGGACAGGGGCGGGACACAGTGAGCAGTTCTTC	CSARGGTGAGHSEQFF
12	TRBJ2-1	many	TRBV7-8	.	TGTGCCAGCAGCTTAGTTGGGGGCGAGCAGTTCTTC	CASSLVGGEQFF
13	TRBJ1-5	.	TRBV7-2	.	TGTGCCAGCAGCCCACGGACTCATCAGCCCCAGCATTTT	CASSPRTHQPQHF
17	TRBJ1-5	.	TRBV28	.	TGTGCCAGCAGTTTACCCCGCGGGGGGTCGGGCAATCAGCCCCAGCATTTT	CASSLPRGGSGNQPQHF